The 22 T cell receptor beta chains listed next were all sequenced from one sample in a study of blood T cells in healthy people across ages. The use of a sample-barcoded 5' primer and a J-beta primer mix characterized a second PCR of 7 to 11 cycles. TCRdb processed the 5' RACE reads anew with MiXCR; each CDR3 protein has one entry. The sample consists of fewer than 1,200,000 distinct CDR3 sequences, about 23% of them appearing once. The same data also went into a second study, on T cells of mothers and their children.

The material sequenced was blood. The receptors come from a girl aged 2 to 10 in good health.

The genes are TRBV28 and TRBJ2-5, with 9 nucleotides matching TRBD1. The CDR3 spans 16 residues. In germline, CDR1 is MDHEN, CDR2 SYDVKM. J gave up 5 bases and V 1 base, and 8 bases lay outside the gene matches. CDR3 region: CASSLLSGQGLETQYF. CDR3 DNA: TGTGCCAGCAGTTTATTGTCGGGACAGGGACTTGAGACCCAGTACTTC.

The chain is built from TRBV10-3 and TRBJ1-5; D is possibly TRBD1 (6 bases). V was shortened by 6 bases and J by 1 base, with 10 bases between the two germline ends. The CDR3 sequence is 14 residues long. CDR1 is ENHRY, CDR2 SYGVKD, per germline. The CDR3 reads CAISGQLSNQPQHF. For the CDR3, the DNA is TGTGCCATCAGCGGACAGCTCAGCAATCAGCCCCAGCATTTT.

CDR3 sequence reads: CASSPKGDSLETQYF. The CDR3 bases are TGTGCCAGCAGCCCCAAGGGGGACTCCTTAGAGACCCAGTACTTC. The genes are TRBV9 and TRBJ2-5; tentatively, D is TRBD1 or TRBD2 (6 bases each). Per germline, CDR1 SGDLS and CDR2 YYNGEE. V lost 4 bases to trimming and J lost 4 bases, with 17 bases between them. The CDR3 extends over 15 amino acids.

The chain recombines TRBV9 with TRBJ1-1, with 8 bases fitting TRBD1. J lost 5 bases, V lost 0 bases, and 12 bases had no gene match. This CDR3 is 17 amino acids long. CDR1 is SGDLS, CDR2 YYNGEE, per germline. The CDR3 DNA reads as TGTGCCAGCAGCGTAGGCGTTCAGGGCAGGGGGCGAACTGAAGCTTTCTTT. Residues: CASSVGVQGRGRTEAFF.

The rearrangement joins TRBV9 to TRBJ2-5; unclear D gene. Trimming pared 0 bases from V and 7 bases from J, leaving 16 bases between. This CDR3 region has 15 residues. Germline CDR1 and CDR2: SGDLS and YYNGEE. The CDR3 nucleotides read TGTGCCAGCAGCGTAGGATCCTGGGAAGGTGGGACCCAGTACTTC. Translated, it gives CASSVGSWEGGTQYF.

The chain joins TRBV5-1 to TRBJ1-2; D is undetermined. This CDR3 spans 16 amino acids. The V gene lost 0 bases and the J gene lost 5 bases, with 17 bases spanning the gap. In germline, CDR1 is SGHRS, CDR2 YFSETQ. DNA for the CDR3: TGCGCCAGCAGCTTGGATGGGAAGATCTTGCAGTATGGCTACACCTTC. It yields the protein CASSLDGKILQYGYTF.

The gene calls are TRBV9 and TRBJ1-1, with 9 positions matching TRBD1. Trimming cost V 1 base and J 12 bases; bases outside gene matches: 10. The CDR3 covers 14 residues. Germline assignment: CDR1 SGDLS and CDR2 YYNGEE. CDR3: CASSVSPRDRVTFF. Here the CDR3 DNA reads TGTGCCAGCAGCGTAAGCCCCCGGGACAGGGTGACTTTCTTT.

This chain uses TRBV4-1 with TRBJ2-1; D possibly corresponds to TRBD2 (5 bases). TRBJ2-5 matches the DNA end more closely, so the J call is doubtful. CDR1 is MGHRA, CDR2 YSYEKL, per germline. This CDR3 comprises 16 residues. The CDR3 protein is CASSQDLYSGFETQYF. CDR3 nucleotide sequence: TGCGCCAGCAGCCAAGATCTGTACTCGGGGTTCGAGACCCAGTACTTC.

The rearrangement links TRBV11-1 to TRBJ2-1; 11 nucleotides line up with TRBD2. Trimming removed 8 bases from V and 3 bases from J; junction bases left unmatched: 6. This CDR3 region has 15 residues. CDR1 and CDR2 (germline): SGHAT, FQDESV (reference sequence). The CDR3 protein is CASGPGTSGYNEQFF. CDR3 DNA sequence: TGTGCCAGCGGCCCCGGGACTAGCGGCTACAATGAGCAGTTCTTC.

This chain connects TRBV20-1 to TRBJ2-1; D is tentatively TRBD1 or TRBD2 (5 bases each). The CDR3 runs 13 residues. V lost 6 bases and J lost 4, with 13 bases in between. The germline V gene has CDR1 DFQATT and CDR2 SNEGSKA (reference sequence). In DNA, the CDR3 is TGCAGTGCCTGGGACGGAGCGTACAATGAGCAGTTCTTC. Translated, it gives CSAWDGAYNEQFF.

This chain uses TRBV2 with TRBJ2-7; tentative D call: TRBD2 (6 bases). V was trimmed by 5 bases and J by 12 bases, leaving 17 bases between them. The CDR3 is 12 amino acids. The germline V gene encodes CDR1 SNHLY and CDR2 FYNNEI. CDR3 in amino acids: CASSRGDGGRYF. The DNA for the CDR3 is TGTGCCAGCAGTCGCGGGGACGGCGGAAGGTACTTC.

The sample holds many counts of this clonotype. V usage is TRBV20-1 and J usage is TRBJ2-2; TRBD2 aligns across 7 bases. The junction had 7 bases not matched to a gene; V was cut back by 0 bases and J by 3 bases. The germline V gene has CDR1 DFQATT and CDR2 SNEGSKA (reference sequence). This CDR3 is 16 amino acids long. The CDR3 DNA reads TGCAGTGCTAGAGATCTACCGGCGGGAGACACCGGGGAGCTGTTTTTT. This codes for CSARDLPAGDTGELFF.

V is TRBV27 and J is TRBJ2-5; TRBD2 matches at 10 bases. The J call may be incorrect, as the DNA end agrees better with TRBJ2-7. The length of the CDR3 is 14 residues. Germline loops: CDR1 MNHEY, CDR2 SMNVEV (reference sequence). The CDR3 DNA reads TGTGCCAGCAGTTTACTAGCGGGAGTCCCCGAGCAGTACTTC. Its translation is CASSLLAGVPEQYF.

The rearrangement uses TRBV7-2 and TRBJ2-6, with 8 bases aligning to TRBD2. With V trimmed by 5 bases and J by 4 bases, 1 base remained unmatched. In germline, CDR1 is SGHTA, CDR2 FQGNSA. This CDR3 spans 14 amino acids. CDR3 loop: CASSRLAGANVLTF. In DNA form, the CDR3 reads TGTGCCAGCAGCAGACTAGCGGGGGCCAACGTCCTGACTTTC.

This clonotype appeared a few times. The chain links TRBV21-1 to TRBJ2-5. TRBV21-1 constitutes a pseudogene. The CDR3 contains 15 residues. DNA of the CDR3: TGTGCCAGCAGCAACAATAGGCAGAGTAAAGAGACCCAGTACTTC. As protein: CASSNNRQSKETQYF.

This clonotype was picked up a small number of times. Germline and junction disagree at one end, which may indicate a read error. The chain has TRBV6-1 and TRBJ2-5; 10 bases line up with TRBD2. The length of the CDR3 is 14 residues. CDR1 is MNHNS and CDR2 is SASEGT in the germline V gene. Written as DNA, the CDR3 is TGTGCCAGTAGTGAAGCGGGGGGGAGAGGGTCCCAGTACTTC. Translated: CASSEAGGRGSQYF.

The rearrangement uses TRBV10-3 and TRBJ2-1; D is uncertain. V lost 9 bases, J lost 10 bases, and 19 bases lay in between. Looked up from germline, CDR1 is ENHRY and CDR2 is SYGVKD. The CDR3 spans 13 residues. Written as DNA, the CDR3 is TGTGCCATAAAGGCAGTTATCCCTATGGAGCAGTTCTTC. Residues: CAIKAVIPMEQFF.

This clonotype has a handful of counts. V usage is TRBV9 and J usage is TRBJ2-5; 7 positions agree with TRBD2. The assigned J gene may be wrong: the sequence end matches TRBJ2-1 better. The length of the CDR3 is 12 residues. In germline, CDR1 is SGDLS, CDR2 YYNGEE. The CDR3 protein is CASSGSGNEQFF. The CDR3 DNA sequence: TGTGCCAGCAGCGGTAGCGGGAATGAGCAGTTCTTC.

This chain links TRBV12-3 or TRBV12-4 with TRBJ2-5, with 9 bases lining up with TRBD2. The V gene end was trimmed by 1 base and the J gene end by 5 bases; junction bases not matched to a gene: 5. There are 15 residues in the CDR3. Here the CDR3 reads CASSLGAGGVETQYF. The CDR3, as DNA: TGTGCCAGCAGTTTAGGGGCGGGAGGGGTGGAGACCCAGTACTTC.

The J gene is TRBJ1-2, the V gene TRBV28, with TRBD1 matching over 7 bases. Germline assignment: CDR1 MDHEN and CDR2 SYDVKM. This CDR3 spans 14 amino acids. J gave up 4 bases and V 6 bases, and 8 bases lay outside the gene matches. Written as DNA, the CDR3 is TGTGCCAGCAGGCTCCGGGACAGCGGCTATGGCTACACCTTC. Its protein product is CASRLRDSGYGYTF.

A few counts support this clonotype. The J gene is TRBJ2-6, the V gene TRBV13, with D maybe TRBD2 (6 bases). Trimming left V 6 bases short and J 2 bases short, with 11 bases between. This CDR3 comprises 15 residues. CDR1 and CDR2 from the germline V gene are PRHDT and FYEKMQ (reference sequence). CDR3: CASSSGVAGANVLTF. The DNA of the CDR3 is TGTGCCAGCAGTTCGGGGGTAGCTGGGGCCAACGTCCTGACTTTC.

A few counts support this clonotype. This chain uses TRBV19 with TRBJ1-4; the match to TRBD1 covers 7 bases. This CDR3 has 13 amino acids. V trimming: 11 bases; J trimming: 8 bases; junction bases outside the gene matches: 11. CDR1 is LNHDA, CDR2 SQIVND, per germline (reference sequence). Here the CDR3 reads CAVKGATKEKLFF. CDR3 sequence (DNA): TGTGCCGTGAAGGGGGCGACAAAAGAAAAACTGTTTTTT.